This TCR beta chain was identified during a study of cytomegalovirus exposure and HLA in healthy donors (dated by TCRdb to about 2017). Background on the whole study: An earlier analysis of roughly 630 of the donors reported more than 250 Gb of sequence data and 100 million to 140 million unique TCR beta sequences from 150 million to 200 million T cells. Approximately 300 gigabases of sequencing data and around 85 million unique TCR sequences made up an early release that covered some 640 HLA-typed donors. The study aimed to test whether cataloging public T cell receptors could reveal signatures of past pathogen exposure. An earlier analysis of about 620 of the donors applied high-throughput TCR beta sequencing to assess whether each TCR beta V gene segment acted as functional or pseudogenic. Among the roughly 400 genotyped donors, approximately 76% belonged to the genetic ancestry cluster associated with self-reported Caucasian donors. The study profiled the T cell repertoires of 550 to 700 subjects by immunosequencing and related them to cytomegalovirus serostatus. Along with the approximately 650-subject first cohort, a separate validation cohort of approximately 110 different subjects was used. Typing coverage differed by locus: A, B, C, DRB1 and DQB1 were typed in about 620-630 donors, DQA1 in about 560, DPA1 in some 610, and DPB1 in roughly 470. To study patterns of TCR occurrence, a later analysis re-analyzed previously published TCR beta repertoires from 650 to 750 donors and added high-resolution HLA genotyping. Donor age, sex, ethnicity and CMV serostatus were compiled alongside the repertoire data. All discovery cohort repertoires had been generated using a single sequencing platform. In a later genetic analysis, genome-wide SNP genotypes for about 60% of the 666 donors were used, and that subset was treated as a discovery cohort. A handful of DR-DQ haplotypes were handled as single units for association and clustering because linkage in the cohort was strong. To predict cytomegalovirus infection status, the study brought together high-throughput TCR immunosequencing, statistical association of individual TCRs with disease status, and machine learning. Across roughly 420 genotyped donors of the cohort, an average of about 250,000 unique TCR beta nucleotide sequences per donor were sequenced, and roughly a sixth of those sequences were non-productive. Class I and class II HLA loci were covered by the typing at four-digit resolution. In the later analysis, no new phenotypic data were used to find candidate immune exposures; instead, reliance was placed on TCR beta sequences and their occurrence across donors. The full study reports these points: HLA typing was unavailable for some donors at each locus, so association tests used only the typed subset. In this cohort, only TCR beta chains were sequenced, and detectable features were limited by the absence of alpha or paired-chain data. In a later analysis, HLA-associated TCR beta chains showed more clonal expansion and lower generation probabilities than non-associated chains that were equally common. Cytomegalovirus status was reported to be diagnosed by the classifier with high specificity and sensitivity in both the original and validation cohorts. According to the authors, the approach could potentially be generalized to other disease states and immunological phenotypes. In a later genetic analysis, a missense DCLRE1C variant was associated with V-gene and J-gene trimming of TCR beta chains, and the association was replicated in an independent cohort. The 87-base-pair reads could not distinguish some IMGT-functional V segments, including TRBV6-2 and TRBV6-3, so those segments were excluded. In vitro tests confirmed that a few of the cytomegalovirus-associated TCR beta chains recognize cytomegalovirus antigens. Most TCR sequences were seen in very few donors, while some public TCRs were found in many individuals. A later genetic analysis reported fewer N-insertions in productive TCRs among donors in an Asian-associated ancestry cluster than the roughly 700-donor mean. Correlated functional status among segregating V segments might be attributable to linkage disequilibrium, but an unknown experimental factor could not be ruled out. A later analysis reported that several top co-occurrence clusters appeared linked to parvovirus B19, influenza, CMV and Epstein-Barr virus. A further reported finding was that TCR beta sequences accurately predicted the HLA-A and HLA-B alleles for most subjects in the first cohort. A total of 150 or so TCR beta chains were listed by the study as associated with cytomegalovirus. A later analysis found that most CMV-associated TCR beta chains appeared HLA-restricted, with HLA associations seemingly driven largely by CMV exposure. The earlier analysis of 587 of the donors excluded some 15 rarely observed V segments, including chromosome 9 orphons, because counts were too low. The presence/absence analyses assumed that sequencing depth was roughly uniform across donors, and that assumption may not be true. At a false discovery rate of 0.05, a later analysis linked 15,000 to 20,000 TCR beta sequences to specific HLA alleles. In an earlier analysis of 587 of the donors, most TCR beta V segments appeared in productive rearrangements about 90% or about 30% of the time, broadly matching IMGT annotations. In a later analysis, TCR association rates were found to vary across HLA loci, with the most associated TCRs seen for DRB1 alleles and the fewest for HLA-C alleles. The only immune exposure information available for the cohort was CMV serostatus. A cluster of highly shared sequence variants was judged likely to represent a technical artifact of the sequencing pipeline. When HLA alleles, especially DR and DQ, strongly co-occurred, attributing TCR associations to individual alleles was difficult.

The receptor library was made with the immunoSEQ multiplex PCR assay. For the multiplex PCR, a mixture combining 60 forward primers for TCR Vbeta segments and 13 reverse primers for TCR Jbeta segments was used. Amplification of the CDR3 region of rearranged TCR beta genes was performed with a multiplex PCR assay on genomic DNA. On the Illumina HiSeq System, the amplified TCR beta libraries were sequenced as 87-base-pair reads. In the paper's pipeline: A later analysis tallied tens of millions of unique TCR beta chains across the approximately 670 repertoires, and 10 million to 11 million of those chains were shared by two or more donors. To remove PCR and sequencing errors, raw reads were error-corrected and collapsed into unique sequences using a nearest-neighbor algorithm that merged closely related sequences. CDR3 sequences were aligned to IMGT reference sequences to assign V, D and J gene segments. For a sequence to be retained, a match of at least six nucleotides to both a V gene segment and a J gene segment was required. Rearrangements were classified as productive when the CDR3 lacked stop codons and remained in frame with V and J, and all other rearrangements were classified as non-productive. Following IMGT convention, CDR3 was defined as the stretch from the second conserved V-encoded cysteine up to the conserved J-encoded phenylalanine. The earlier analysis of more than 450 of the donors excluded sequences that lacked an unambiguous match to a single V gene segment. An earlier analysis of approximately 590 of the donors classified V segments as functional when productive rearrangements were above 56.7% and as segregating when the standard deviation between donors was above 5%. A statistical classification framework was developed to diagnose cytomegalovirus status using the catalog of TCR beta chain sequences. In a later analysis, V and J genes were assigned by comparing TCR nucleotide sequences against IMGT/GENE-DB human TR gene sequences. A later analysis assigned CDR3 sequences and most-parsimonious VDJ recombination scenarios with the TCRdist pipeline. In a later analysis, each TCR beta chain was defined by its CDR3 amino acid sequence together with its V-gene family, and reads lacking a unique V-gene family were excluded. In a later analysis, 500 to 650 highly shared, low-generation-probability nucleotide sequences were removed to address suspected cross-contamination and a sequencing artifact. In a later analysis, a clonal expansion index was calculated for each public chain from normalized within-repertoire ranks of inferred template counts. In a later analysis, generation probabilities were computed with a VDJ recombination model fitted to out-of-frame rearrangements, and the resulting probabilities were checked against IGoR. Hypergeometric tests were used in a later analysis to score TCR-TCR, TCR-HLA and TCR-CMV co-occurrence, with a repertoire-size bias correction applied to the TCR pairs. A later analysis estimated false discovery rates by permuting HLA or CMV assignments 20 times. A later analysis grouped co-occurring TCRs with DBSCAN, adding TCRdist sequence similarity when clustering within HLA-allele-positive subsets. Repertoires with fewer than 30,000 or more than 120,000 public chains were left out of co-occurrence clustering, as were a handful of repertoires with anomalous nucleotide sharing. TCRdb took this table from immuneACCESS and kept in-frame rearrangements with V and J called. Such tables lack part of the clones; where checked against another copy, unresolved V genes explain under half of the gap, and the rest is unexplained. V, J and clone size were drawn from that table, and D and trimming were deduced from the DNA. Recorded for this sample are 150,000 to 200,000 clones; nearly 80% of them occurred a single time. The ten largest clones capture roughly 5.8% of the sample.

V and J lose 0 bases and 2 bases, and a span of 11 bases separates them. CDR1 and CDR2 were assigned from the germline V gene as LGHNA and YNFKEQ. From its cysteine to its phenylalanine, the CDR3 spans 15 amino acids. The kept DNA is CDR3 alone, 45 bases in frame from the first base. A word on this clone: Its binding antigen is unknown. Within one base of it there is no much larger clone, and no base qualities were kept.

The cohort was made up of 500 to 800 healthy bone marrow donors. All cohort members were sampled while nominally healthy, although unrecorded immune exposures were likely present. The donor tested CMV seropositive and was one of the 289 seropositive cohort members. A peripheral blood sample was provided by each donor, and peripheral blood mononuclear cells were used for TCR beta sequencing. The Qiagen DNeasy Blood Extraction Kit was used to extract genomic DNA from the blood cell samples. Rearrangement joined TRBV4-2 to TRBJ2-7; no confident D gene assignment can be made. The receptor was derived from a man aged 35 to 55 in good health and CMV-seropositive. The sample consisted of PBMCs. The CDR3 protein sequence reads: CASSQDPAPTYEQYF. Here is the DNA: TGTGCCAGCAGCCAAGATCCAGCGCCCACCTACGAGCAGTACTTC.